This TCR beta chain was captured by sequencing in a study of T-cell reconstitution after alpha-beta-depleted transplantation in children. This clonotype was picked up many times. The antigen is not known. Unmatched junction bases numbered 8, after V lost 6 bases and J lost 1 base. The germline V gene has CDR1 MNHNS and CDR2 SASEGT. This CDR3 has 16 residues. TCRbeta library construction was performed incorporating unique molecular identifiers. Using its own MiXCR run on the PCR reads, TCRdb lists one record per CDR3 protein. The sample shows 450,000 to 550,000 distinct CDR3 sequences, 11% of them seen only once. Study observations and caveats: Certain patients had high TCRbeta diversity at day 60, and it came from recipient T cells and thymic progenitors that survived.

The sequenced sample was PBMCs, mostly from graft donor cells, obtained 180 days after TCRalphabeta/CD19-depleted stem cell transplant. V usage is TRBV6-1 and J usage is TRBJ1-5; 8 nucleotides align to TRBD1. This TCR was recovered from a female patient aged 2-9 years who had a stem cell transplant for aplastic anemia, so the T cells may come from the graft donor. The CDR3 loop reads CASSTSGGWSNQPQHF. The CDR3 DNA reads as TGTGCCAGCAGCACCTCAGGGGGCTGGAGCAATCAGCCCCAGCATTTT.